These 18 T cell receptor beta chains share one sample of origin, sequenced in a study of blood T cell repertoires in COVID-19. Clones were sequenced by immunoSEQ multiplex PCR, and TCRdb holds only the in-frame ones, with some missing. The sample includes over 100,000 clones, approximately 80% of them seen just once. Sample: peripheral blood. These TCRs come from a woman of 80 years or more with active or convalescent COVID-19.

In its sample, this clone was seen a few times. The chain joins TRBV27 to TRBJ1-5, with TRBD1 identical over 11 bases. Germline loops: CDR1 MNHEY, CDR2 SMNVEV (reference sequence). The CDR3 runs 17 residues. Trimming removed 6 bases from V and 0 bases from J; junction bases left unmatched: 7. The CDR3 loop is CASSRTGGGYSNQPQHF. In DNA, the CDR3 is TGTGCCAGCAGCCGGACAGGGGGCGGCTATAGCAATCAGCCCCAGCATTTT.

J is TRBJ2-7 and V is TRBV18; 9 bases match TRBD1. Trimming removed 6 bases from V and 11 bases from J; junction bases left unmatched: 8. The CDR3 has 12 residues. CDR1 is KGHSH, CDR2 LQKENI, per germline. This chain's CDR3 is CASSPGQGWEYF. The CDR3 bases are TGTGCCAGCTCGCCGGGACAGGGTTGGGAGTACTTC.

The genes are TRBV5-1 and TRBJ2-3; 13 nucleotides agree with TRBD2. Germline V CDR1 and CDR2: SGHRS, YFSETQ. V gave up 2 bases and J gave up 1 base; unmatched junction bases: 1. The CDR3 spans 16 residues. The CDR3 nucleotides read TGCGCCAGCAGCTTAGGGACTAGCGGGGGCACAGATACGCAGTATTTT. This translates into CASSLGTSGGTDTQYF. Full variable domain (rest looked up from reference TRBV5-1 and TRBJ2-3): KAGVTQTPRYLIKTRGQQVTLSCSPISGHRSVSWYQQTPGQGLQFLFEYFSETQRNKGNFPGRFSGRQFSNSRSEMNVSTLELGDSALYLCASSLGTSGGTDTQYFGPGTRLTVL.

J is TRBJ1-1 and V is TRBV6-5, with 9 bases matching TRBD1. Germline CDR1 and CDR2: MNHEY and SVGAGI. The CDR3 is 14 amino acids. The V and J ends lost 6 bases and 1 base, in that order; junction bases with no gene match: 3. The CDR3 DNA sequence: TGTGCCAGCAGGGGGACAGGGCAGAACACTGAAGCTTTCTTT. This sequence encodes CASRGTGQNTEAFF.

This clone was seen a single time. The genes are TRBV11-3 and TRBJ2-1; TRBD2 agrees at 7 bases. Germline V gene data show CDR1 as SGHNT and CDR2 as YENEEA. The CDR3 has 15 residues. V trimming: 5 bases; J trimming: 7 bases; junction bases outside the gene matches: 11. The CDR3 DNA is TGTGCCAGCAGCCCTCGAGCGGGATTTCTGAATGAGCAGTTCTTC. It codes for CASSPRAGFLNEQFF.

This chain connects TRBV28 to TRBJ1-2, with 7 bases fitting TRBD1. Germline CDR1 is MDHEN and CDR2 is SYDVKM. J was trimmed by 4 bases and V by 3 bases; bases with no gene match: 5. The CDR3 consists of 14 residues. CDR3 DNA: TGTGCCAGCAGTTTCGACAGGGAGAGCTATGGCTACACCTTC. The encoded protein is CASSFDRESYGYTF.

CDR3 region: CATRGTVSSYEQYF. The CDR3 nucleotides read TGTGCCACCAGAGGGACTGTCAGCTCCTACGAGCAGTACTTC. The V and J genes are TRBV24-1 and TRBJ2-7; D might be TRBD2 (6 bases). Trimming left V 7 bases short and J 0 bases short, with 12 bases between. Germline CDR1 and CDR2: KGHDR and SFDVKD. The CDR3 consists of 14 residues.

The genes are TRBV5-5 and TRBJ2-5; 11 positions agree with TRBD2. With 0 bases clipped from V and 1 base from J, the junction kept 8 bases outside the gene matches. The CDR3 has 18 residues. Germline V lookup: CDR1 SGHKS, CDR2 YYEKEE (reference sequence). CDR3 in amino acids: CASSLATLGTSGQETQYF. As DNA, the CDR3 is TGTGCCAGCAGCTTGGCCACCCTGGGGACTAGCGGCCAAGAGACCCAGTACTTC.

This sequence joins TRBV28 and TRBJ1-2; no firm D call. In germline, CDR1 is MDHEN, CDR2 SYDVKM. The CDR3 extends over 11 amino acids. In DNA form, the CDR3 reads TGTGTCACTCTGTCTAACTATGGCTACACCTTC. Translated, it gives CVTLSNYGYTF.

This chain uses TRBV7-9 with TRBJ1-2; 8 nucleotides line up with TRBD1. The ends lost 0 bases at V and 8 bases at J; junction bases unmatched: 8. Looked up from germline, CDR1 is SEHNR and CDR2 is FQNEAQ (reference sequence). The CDR3 consists of 15 residues. DNA for the CDR3: TGTGCCAGCAGCTTAGCGCTGGCAGGGGGCAACGGCTACACCTTC. It is translated as CASSLALAGGNGYTF.

The V gene is TRBV19, the J gene TRBJ2-2, with 11 bases identical to TRBD1. The trim removed 3 bases at V and 4 bases at J, leaving 4 bases unmatched. The CDR3 has 16 amino acids. Germline lookup yields CDR1 LNHDA and CDR2 SQIVND (reference sequence). CDR3 sequence: CASSIKGTGGTGELFF. The CDR3 coding sequence is TGTGCCAGTAGTATTAAAGGGACAGGGGGCACCGGGGAGCTGTTTTTT.

The chain recombines TRBV6-2 or TRBV6-3 with TRBJ2-2; no clear D gene. CDR1 and CDR2 from the germline V gene are MNHEY and SVGEGT. CDR3 length: 13 residues. V was cut by 0 bases and J by 5 bases, with 4 bases left in between. This CDR3 reads CASSYSRTGELFF. The CDR3 DNA reads as TGTGCCAGCAGTTACTCGAGAACCGGGGAGCTGTTTTTT.

The V call is TRBV5-1, the J call TRBJ2-1; TRBD2 agrees at 10 bases. Losses at the gene ends were 2 bases for V and 8 bases for J; bases not matched to a gene: 4. Germline CDR1 reads SGHRS; CDR2 reads YFSETQ. The CDR3 extends over 14 amino acids. The CDR3 protein is CASSFTSGIDEQFF. The CDR3 DNA reads TGCGCCAGCAGCTTCACTAGCGGGATTGATGAGCAGTTCTTC.

This sequence joins TRBV28 and TRBJ1-5; no firm D call. The CDR3 is 13 amino acids. From germline, CDR1 is MDHEN and CDR2 SYDVKM. The V end was cut by 6 bases, the J end by 6 bases, with 12 bases between. CDR3 sequence reads: CASSLGRGQPQHF. The CDR3 DNA sequence: TGTGCCAGCAGCTTAGGTCGCGGTCAGCCCCAGCATTTT.

V gene TRBV12-3 or TRBV12-4 combines with J gene TRBJ1-5; D remains ambiguous. This CDR3 region has 12 residues. With 6 bases removed from V and 0 bases from J, the gap between germline ends came to 3 bases. The CDR3 is CASRYSNQPQHF. The CDR3 coding sequence is TGTGCCAGCAGGTATAGCAATCAGCCCCAGCATTTT.

The chain combines TRBV6-2 or TRBV6-3 with TRBJ2-7; perhaps TRBD1 as D (6 bases). CDR1 is MNHEY, CDR2 SVGEGT, per germline. There are 12 residues in the CDR3. The ends were cut back, 6 bases at V and 11 bases at J, with 17 bases in the middle. The CDR3 region is CASSSGANKEYF. The DNA of the CDR3 is TGTGCCAGCAGCTCAGGGGCGAACAAAGAGTACTTC.

For this clone: Compared with germline, one end of the junction differs, possibly owing to a read error. The gene calls are TRBV6-1 and TRBJ1-5; TRBD1 aligns across 7 bases. The CDR3 covers 17 residues. Germline V gene data show CDR1 as MNHNS and CDR2 as SASEGT. The CDR3 loop is CASSQARGSGGNQPQHF. As DNA, the CDR3 is TGTGCCAGCAGTCAAGCCAGGGGGTCGGGGGGCAATCAGCCCCAGCATTTT.

This clone was counted between two and nine times. The rearrangement links TRBV4-3 to TRBJ1-2, with 7 nucleotides matching TRBD1. Germline lookup yields CDR1 LGHNA and CDR2 YSLEER. The CDR3 spans 18 residues. V lost 1 base and J lost 4; bases outside the gene matches: 15. The CDR3 bases are TGCGCCAGCAGCCAAGCCCCGGGAGGGGGCTCGGGTAGCTATGGCTACACCTTC. Its protein is CASSQAPGGGSGSYGYTF.